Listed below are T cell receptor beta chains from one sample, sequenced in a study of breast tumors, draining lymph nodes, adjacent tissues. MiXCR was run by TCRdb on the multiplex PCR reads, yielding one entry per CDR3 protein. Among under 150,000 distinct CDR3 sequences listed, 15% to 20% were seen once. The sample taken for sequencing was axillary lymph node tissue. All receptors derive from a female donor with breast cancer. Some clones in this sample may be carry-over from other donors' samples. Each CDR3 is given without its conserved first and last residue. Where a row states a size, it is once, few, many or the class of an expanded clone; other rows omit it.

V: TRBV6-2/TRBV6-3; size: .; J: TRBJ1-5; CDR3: ASSYSTGFSSNQPQH
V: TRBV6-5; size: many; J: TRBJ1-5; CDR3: ASSGTRNQPQH
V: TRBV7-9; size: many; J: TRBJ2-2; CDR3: ASTSFFGTGRFSNTGELF
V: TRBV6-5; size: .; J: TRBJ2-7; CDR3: ASRDFSPSYEQY
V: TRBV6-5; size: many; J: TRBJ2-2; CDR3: ASSFLAGELF
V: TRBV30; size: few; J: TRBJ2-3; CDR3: AWRPPPSTDTQY
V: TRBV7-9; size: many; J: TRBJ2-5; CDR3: ASSLVRGGETQY
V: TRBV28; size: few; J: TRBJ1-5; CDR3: ASSLETEYQPQH
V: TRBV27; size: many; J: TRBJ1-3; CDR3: ASSFKPLPGNTIY
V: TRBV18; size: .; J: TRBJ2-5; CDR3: ASSPGLAGGYQGTQY
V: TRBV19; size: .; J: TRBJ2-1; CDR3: ASSISRNDRNYNEQF
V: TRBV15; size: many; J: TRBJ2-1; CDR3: ATSRYVGGTSNEQF
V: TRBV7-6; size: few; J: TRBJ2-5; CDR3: ASSWAGGPQETQY
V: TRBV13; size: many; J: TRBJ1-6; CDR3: ASSLGGFSYNSPLH
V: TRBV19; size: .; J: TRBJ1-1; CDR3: ASSIYTRNTEAF
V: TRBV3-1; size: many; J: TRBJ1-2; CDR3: ASSLDRFYGYT
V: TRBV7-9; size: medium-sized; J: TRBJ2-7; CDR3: ASSHRDRNYEQY
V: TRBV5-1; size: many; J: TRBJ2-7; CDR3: ASSAGTRRVYEQY
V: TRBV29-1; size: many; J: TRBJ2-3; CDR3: SVTPGLVPDTQY
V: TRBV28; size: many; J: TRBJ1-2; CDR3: ASKLPAGSGYT
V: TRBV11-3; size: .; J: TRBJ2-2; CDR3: ASRPGGRPPGELF
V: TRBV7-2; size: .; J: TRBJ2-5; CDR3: ASSLAGLAAKETQY
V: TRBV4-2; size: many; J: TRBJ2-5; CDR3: ASSQDRAGSQETQY
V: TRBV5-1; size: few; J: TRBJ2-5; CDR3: ASSGKTSGGALETQY